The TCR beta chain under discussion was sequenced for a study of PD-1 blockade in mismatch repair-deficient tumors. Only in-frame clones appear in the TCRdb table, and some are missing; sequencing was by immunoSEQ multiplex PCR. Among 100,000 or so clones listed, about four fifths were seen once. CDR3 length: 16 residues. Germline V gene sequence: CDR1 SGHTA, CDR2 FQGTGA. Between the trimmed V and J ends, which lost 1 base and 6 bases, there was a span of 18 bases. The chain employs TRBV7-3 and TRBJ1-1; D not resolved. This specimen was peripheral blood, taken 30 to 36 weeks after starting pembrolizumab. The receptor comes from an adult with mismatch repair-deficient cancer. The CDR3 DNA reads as TGTGCCAGCAGCTTAAATCCTATGAGTGGTGGCTCTGAAGCTTTCTTT. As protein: CASSLNPMSGGSEAFF.